The 4 T cell receptor beta chains listed next were all sequenced from one sample in a study of T cell changes during pregnancy in multiple sclerosis. Profiling relied on immunoSEQ multiplex PCR, and the TCRdb table lists in-frame clones only, not all of them. Among more than 50,000 clones listed, about 90% were seen once. The sample here was CD4+ T cells from peripheral blood mononuclear cells, taken after pregnancy. These receptors all stem from a female donor in good health, enrolled as a control in a pregnancy study.

The chain uses TRBV6-1 and TRBJ1-2; 9 bases map to TRBD1. CDR1 MNHNS and CDR2 SASEGT come from the germline V gene. The CDR3 has 13 amino acids. The J segment lost 7 bases and the V segment lost 3 bases, leaving 3 bases of the junction unmatched. The CDR3 sequence is CASSEGQGVGYTF. DNA for the CDR3: TGTGCCAGCAGTGAGGGACAGGGAGTTGGCTACACCTTC.

The CDR3 here is CASSFDQGTLYEQYF. CDR3 coding DNA: TGTGCCAGCAGTTTTGATCAGGGGACCCTCTACGAGCAGTACTTC. The V gene is TRBV2, the J gene TRBJ2-7, with D perhaps matching TRBD1 (6 bases). The germline CDR1 and CDR2 sequences are SNHLY and FYNNEI. The CDR3 contains 15 residues. Trimming took 5 bases from V and 3 from J, leaving 17 bases between them.

The chain links TRBV6-1 to TRBJ1-5; TRBD1 agrees at 8 bases. CDR3 length: 14 residues. The trim removed 4 bases at V and 9 bases at J, leaving 8 bases unmatched. CDR1 is MNHNS, CDR2 SASEGT, per germline. CDR3 region: CASSGRAGGTPQHF. In DNA form, the CDR3 reads TGTGCCAGCAGTGGGAGGGCAGGGGGCACGCCCCAGCATTTT.

The chain carries TRBV7-8 and TRBJ1-2, with D perhaps TRBD1 (5 bases). Trimming took off 5 bases at V and 6 bases at J, with 13 bases between the two ends. This CDR3 region has 13 residues. Germline V CDR1 and CDR2: SGHVS, FQNEAQ. CDR3 coding DNA: TGTGCCAGCAGCCTTCAGGGAGGGGATGGCTACACCTTC. It yields the protein CASSLQGGDGYTF.